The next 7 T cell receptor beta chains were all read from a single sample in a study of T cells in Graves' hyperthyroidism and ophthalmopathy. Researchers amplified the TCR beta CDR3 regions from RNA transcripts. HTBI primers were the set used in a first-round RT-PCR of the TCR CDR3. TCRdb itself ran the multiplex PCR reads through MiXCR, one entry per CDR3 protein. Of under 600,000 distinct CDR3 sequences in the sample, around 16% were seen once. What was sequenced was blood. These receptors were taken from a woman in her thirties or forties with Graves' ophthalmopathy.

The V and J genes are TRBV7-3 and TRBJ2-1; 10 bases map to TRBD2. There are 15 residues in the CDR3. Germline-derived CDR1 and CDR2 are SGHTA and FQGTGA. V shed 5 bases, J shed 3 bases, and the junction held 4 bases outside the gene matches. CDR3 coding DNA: TGTGCCAGCAGCCCCCCTAGCGGGGGCTACAATGAGCAGTTCTTC. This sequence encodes CASSPPSGGYNEQFF.

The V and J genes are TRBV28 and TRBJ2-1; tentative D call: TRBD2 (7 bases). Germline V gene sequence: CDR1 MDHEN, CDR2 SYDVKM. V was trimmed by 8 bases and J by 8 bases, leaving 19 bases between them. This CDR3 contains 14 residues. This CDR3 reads CASGPGGGLYEQFF. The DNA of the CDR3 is TGTGCCAGCGGACCTGGGGGGGGCCTATATGAGCAGTTCTTC.

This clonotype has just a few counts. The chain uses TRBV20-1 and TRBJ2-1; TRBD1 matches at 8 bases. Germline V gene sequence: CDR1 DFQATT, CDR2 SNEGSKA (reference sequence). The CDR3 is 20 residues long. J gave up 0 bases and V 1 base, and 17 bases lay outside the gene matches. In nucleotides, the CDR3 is TGCAGTGCTAGAGTGTCCGGGGACAGGCAATATCCCATCTCCTACAATGAGCAGTTCTTC. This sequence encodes CSARVSGDRQYPISYNEQFF.

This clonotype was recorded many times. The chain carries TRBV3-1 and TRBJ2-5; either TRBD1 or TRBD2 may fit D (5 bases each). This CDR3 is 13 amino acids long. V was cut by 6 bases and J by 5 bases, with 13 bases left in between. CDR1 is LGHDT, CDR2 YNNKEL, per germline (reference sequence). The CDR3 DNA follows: TGTGCCAGCAGTCGGGACCGGCGGGAGACCCAGTACTTC. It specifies CASSRDRRETQYF.

The CDR3 DNA is TGCAGTGCTAGAGCCCCGACGGCGCGTGGGTTCGAGCAGTACTTC. It codes for CSARAPTARGFEQYF. V is TRBV20-1 and J is TRBJ2-7; D is undetermined. Germline V gene lookup returns CDR1 DFQATT and CDR2 SNEGSKA (reference sequence). This CDR3 comprises 15 residues. Trimming left V 1 base short and J 6 bases short, with 19 bases between.

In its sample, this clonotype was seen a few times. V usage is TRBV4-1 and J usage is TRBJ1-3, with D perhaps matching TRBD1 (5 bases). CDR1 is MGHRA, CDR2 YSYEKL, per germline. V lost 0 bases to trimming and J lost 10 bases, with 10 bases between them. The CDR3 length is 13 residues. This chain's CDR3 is CASSQEGVATIYF. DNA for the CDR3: TGCGCCAGCAGCCAAGAAGGGGTGGCAACCATATATTTT.

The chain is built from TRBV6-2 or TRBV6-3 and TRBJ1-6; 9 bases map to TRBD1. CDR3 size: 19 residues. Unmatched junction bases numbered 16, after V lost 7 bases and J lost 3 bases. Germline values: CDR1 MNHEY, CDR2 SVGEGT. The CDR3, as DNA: TGTGCCAGCACTCACGACAGAACCGGGACAGGGAACTATAATTCACCCCTCCACTTT. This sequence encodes CASTHDRTGTGNYNSPLHF.